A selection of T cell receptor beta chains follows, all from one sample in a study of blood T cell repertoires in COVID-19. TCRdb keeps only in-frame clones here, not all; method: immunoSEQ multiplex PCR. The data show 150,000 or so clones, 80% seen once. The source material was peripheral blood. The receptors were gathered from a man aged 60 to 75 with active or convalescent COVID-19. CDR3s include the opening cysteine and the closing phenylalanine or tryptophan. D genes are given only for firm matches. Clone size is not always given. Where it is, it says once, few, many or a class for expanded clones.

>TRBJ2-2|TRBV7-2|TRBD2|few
CASRPQGLAGGGELFF
TGTGCCAGCAGACCACAGGGCTTAGCGGGGGGCGGGGAGCTGTTTTTT
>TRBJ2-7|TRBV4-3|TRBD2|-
CASSQAPGLAESSYEQYF
TGCGCCAGCAGCCAGGCCCCTGGACTAGCGGAAAGCTCCTACGAGCAGTACTTC
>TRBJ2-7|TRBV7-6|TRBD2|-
CASSLGTSGLSYEQYF
TGTGCCAGCAGCTTAGGGACTAGCGGGCTCTCCTACGAGCAGTACTTC
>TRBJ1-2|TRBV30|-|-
CAWSDGQGNYGYTF
TGTGCCTGGAGTGACGGGCAGGGGAACTATGGCTACACCTTC
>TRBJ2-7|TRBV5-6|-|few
CASSLKGVQGDEQYF
TGTGCCAGCAGCTTAAAGGGGGTGCAAGGGGACGAGCAGTACTTC
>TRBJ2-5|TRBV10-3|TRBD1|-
CAIGDRGSAQYF
TGTGCCATCGGCGACAGGGGCAGCGCCCAGTACTTC
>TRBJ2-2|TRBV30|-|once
CAWSSQGITGELFF
TGTGCCTGGAGTTCCCAGGGGATCACCGGGGAGCTGTTTTTT
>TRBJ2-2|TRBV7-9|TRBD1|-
CASSSGSGQGRELFF
TGTGCCAGCAGCTCAGGCTCGGGACAGGGCCGGGAGCTGTTTTTT
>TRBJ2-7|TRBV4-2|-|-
CASRSQRKYF
TGTGCCAGCAGGTCCCAGCGTAAGTACTTC
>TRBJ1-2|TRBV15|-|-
CATSRVQGNYGYTF
TGTGCCACCAGCAGAGTTCAGGGAAACTATGGCTACACCTTC
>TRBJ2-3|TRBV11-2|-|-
CASSLRPADTQYF
TGTGCCAGCAGCTTACGTCCCGCAGATACGCAGTATTTT
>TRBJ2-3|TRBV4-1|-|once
CASSQEGVGLASTDTQYF
TGCGCCAGCAGCCAAGAAGGGGTCGGGCTAGCGAGCACAGATACGCAGTATTTT